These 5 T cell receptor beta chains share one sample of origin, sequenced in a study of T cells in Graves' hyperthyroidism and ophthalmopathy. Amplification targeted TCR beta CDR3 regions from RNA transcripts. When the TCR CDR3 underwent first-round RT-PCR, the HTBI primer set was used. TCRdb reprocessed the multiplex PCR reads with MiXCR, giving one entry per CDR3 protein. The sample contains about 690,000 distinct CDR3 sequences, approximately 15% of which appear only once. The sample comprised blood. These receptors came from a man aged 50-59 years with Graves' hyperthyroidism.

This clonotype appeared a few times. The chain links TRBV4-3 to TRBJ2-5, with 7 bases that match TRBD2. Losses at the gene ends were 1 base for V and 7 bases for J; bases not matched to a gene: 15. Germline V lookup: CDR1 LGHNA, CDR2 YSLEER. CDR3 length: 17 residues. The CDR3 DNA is TGCGCCAGCAGCCAAGGGCACAGCGGGGTCAGCGGCGGGACCCAGTACTTC. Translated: CASSQGHSGVSGGTQYF.

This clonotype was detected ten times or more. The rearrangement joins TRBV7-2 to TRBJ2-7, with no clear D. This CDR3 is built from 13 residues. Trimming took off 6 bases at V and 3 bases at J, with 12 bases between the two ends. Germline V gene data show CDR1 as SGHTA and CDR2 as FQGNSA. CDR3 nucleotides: TGTGCCAGCAGTCCCACAGATTACTACGAGCAGTACTTC. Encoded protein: CASSPTDYYEQYF.

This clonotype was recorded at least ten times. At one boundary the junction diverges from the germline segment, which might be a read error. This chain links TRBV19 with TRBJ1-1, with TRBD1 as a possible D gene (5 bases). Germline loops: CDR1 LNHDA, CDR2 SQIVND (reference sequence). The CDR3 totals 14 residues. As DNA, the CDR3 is TGTGCCAGCAGTATCCAGGGATTGAACACTGAAGCTTTCTTT. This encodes CASSIQGLNTEAFF.

CDR3 residues: CASSPLNGISYNEQFF. The DNA for the CDR3 is TGTGCCAGCTCACCGCTCAACGGGATCTCCTACAATGAGCAGTTCTTC. The V and J genes are TRBV6-1 and TRBJ2-1; D is possibly TRBD2 (5 bases). Germline assignment: CDR1 MNHNS and CDR2 SASEGT. The CDR3 extends over 16 amino acids. The ends were cut back, 8 bases at V and 0 bases at J, with 17 bases in the middle.

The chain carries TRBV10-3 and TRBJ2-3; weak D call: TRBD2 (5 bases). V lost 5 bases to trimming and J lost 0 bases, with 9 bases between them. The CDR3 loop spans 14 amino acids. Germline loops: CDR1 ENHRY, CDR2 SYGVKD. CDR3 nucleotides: TGTGCCATCAGTCGAGCGGTTAGCACAGATACGCAGTATTTT. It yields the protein CAISRAVSTDTQYF.